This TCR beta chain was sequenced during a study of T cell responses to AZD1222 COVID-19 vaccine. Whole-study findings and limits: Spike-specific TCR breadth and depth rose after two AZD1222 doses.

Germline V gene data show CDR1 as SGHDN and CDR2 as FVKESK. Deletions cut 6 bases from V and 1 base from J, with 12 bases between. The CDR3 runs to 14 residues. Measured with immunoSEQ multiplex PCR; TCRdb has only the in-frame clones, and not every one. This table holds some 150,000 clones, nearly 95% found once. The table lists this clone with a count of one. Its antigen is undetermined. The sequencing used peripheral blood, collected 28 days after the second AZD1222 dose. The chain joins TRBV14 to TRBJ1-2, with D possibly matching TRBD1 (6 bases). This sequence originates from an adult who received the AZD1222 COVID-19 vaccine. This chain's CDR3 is CASSPRGLNYGYTF. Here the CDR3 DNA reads TGTGCCAGCAGTCCCAGGGGACTTAACTATGGCTACACCTTC. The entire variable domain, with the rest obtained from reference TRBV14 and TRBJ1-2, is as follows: EAGVTQFPSHSVIEKGQTVTLRCDPISGHDNLYWYRRVMGKEIKFLLHFVKESKQDESGMPNNRFLAERTGGTYSTLKVQPAELEDSGVYFCASSPRGLNYGYTFGSGTRLTVV.